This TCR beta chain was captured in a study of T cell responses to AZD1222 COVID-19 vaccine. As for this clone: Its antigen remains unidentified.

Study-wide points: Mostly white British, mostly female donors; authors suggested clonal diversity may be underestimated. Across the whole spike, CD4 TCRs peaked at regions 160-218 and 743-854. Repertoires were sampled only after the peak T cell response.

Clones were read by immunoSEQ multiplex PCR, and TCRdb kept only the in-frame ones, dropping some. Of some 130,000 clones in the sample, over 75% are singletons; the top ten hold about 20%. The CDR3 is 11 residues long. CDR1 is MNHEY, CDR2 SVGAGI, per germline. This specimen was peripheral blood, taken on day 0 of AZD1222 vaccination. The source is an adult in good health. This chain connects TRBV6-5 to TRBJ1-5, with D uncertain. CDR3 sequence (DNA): TGTGCGACCCGCAGCAATCAGCCCCAGCATTTT. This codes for CATRSNQPQHF.